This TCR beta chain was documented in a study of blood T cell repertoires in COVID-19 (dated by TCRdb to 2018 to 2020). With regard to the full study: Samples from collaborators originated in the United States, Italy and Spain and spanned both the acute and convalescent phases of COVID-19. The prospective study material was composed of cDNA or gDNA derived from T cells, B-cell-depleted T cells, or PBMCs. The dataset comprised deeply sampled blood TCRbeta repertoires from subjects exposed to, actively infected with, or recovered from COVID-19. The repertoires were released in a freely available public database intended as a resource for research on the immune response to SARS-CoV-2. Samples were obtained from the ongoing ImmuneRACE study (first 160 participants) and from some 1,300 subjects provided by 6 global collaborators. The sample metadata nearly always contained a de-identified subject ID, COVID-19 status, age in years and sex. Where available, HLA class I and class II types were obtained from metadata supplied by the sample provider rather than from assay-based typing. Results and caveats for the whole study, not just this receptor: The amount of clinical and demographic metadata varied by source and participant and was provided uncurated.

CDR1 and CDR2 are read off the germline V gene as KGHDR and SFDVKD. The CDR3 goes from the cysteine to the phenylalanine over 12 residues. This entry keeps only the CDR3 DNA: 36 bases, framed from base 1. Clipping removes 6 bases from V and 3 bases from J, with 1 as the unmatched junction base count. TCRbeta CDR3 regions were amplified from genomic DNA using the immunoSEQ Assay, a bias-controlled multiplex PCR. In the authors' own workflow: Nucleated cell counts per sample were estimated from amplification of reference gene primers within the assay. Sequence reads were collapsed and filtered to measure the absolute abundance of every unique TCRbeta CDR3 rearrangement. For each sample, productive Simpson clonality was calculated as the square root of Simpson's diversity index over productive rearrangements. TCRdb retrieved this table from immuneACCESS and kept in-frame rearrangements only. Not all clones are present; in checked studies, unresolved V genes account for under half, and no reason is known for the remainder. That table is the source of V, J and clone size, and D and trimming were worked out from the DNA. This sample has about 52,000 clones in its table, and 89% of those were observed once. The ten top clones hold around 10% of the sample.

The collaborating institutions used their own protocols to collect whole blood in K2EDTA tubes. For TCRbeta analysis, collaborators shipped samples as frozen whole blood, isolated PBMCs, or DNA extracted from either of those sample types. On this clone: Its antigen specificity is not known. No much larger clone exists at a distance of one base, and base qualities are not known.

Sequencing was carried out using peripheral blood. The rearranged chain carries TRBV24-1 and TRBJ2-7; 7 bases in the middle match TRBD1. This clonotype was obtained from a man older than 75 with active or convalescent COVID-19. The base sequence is TGTGCCACCAGTCGGGACAGCTACGAGCAGTACTTC. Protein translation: CATSRDSYEQYF.